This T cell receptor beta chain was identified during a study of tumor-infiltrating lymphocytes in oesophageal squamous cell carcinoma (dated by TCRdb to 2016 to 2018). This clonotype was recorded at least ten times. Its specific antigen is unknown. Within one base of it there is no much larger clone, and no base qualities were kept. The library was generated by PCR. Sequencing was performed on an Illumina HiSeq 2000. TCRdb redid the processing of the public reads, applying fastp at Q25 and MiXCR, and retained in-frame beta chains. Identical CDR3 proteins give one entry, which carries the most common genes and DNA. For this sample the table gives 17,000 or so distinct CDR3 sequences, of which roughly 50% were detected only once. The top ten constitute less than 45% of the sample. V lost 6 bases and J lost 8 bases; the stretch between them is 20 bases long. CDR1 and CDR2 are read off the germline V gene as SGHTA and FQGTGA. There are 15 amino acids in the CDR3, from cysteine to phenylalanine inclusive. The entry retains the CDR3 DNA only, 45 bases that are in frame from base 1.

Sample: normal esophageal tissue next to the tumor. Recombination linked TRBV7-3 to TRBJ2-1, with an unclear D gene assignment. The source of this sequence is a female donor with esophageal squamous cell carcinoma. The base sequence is TGTGCCAGCAGTCCTCGCGAGGCGGAAGGCGATGAGCAGTTCTTC. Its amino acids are CASSPREAEGDEQFF.